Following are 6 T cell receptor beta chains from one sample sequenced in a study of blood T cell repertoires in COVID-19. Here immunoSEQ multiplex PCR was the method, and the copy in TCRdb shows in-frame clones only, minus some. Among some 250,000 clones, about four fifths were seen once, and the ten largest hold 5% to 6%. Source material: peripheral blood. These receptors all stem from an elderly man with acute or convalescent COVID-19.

Here the CDR3 reads CASSGREGTDTQYF. The DNA for the CDR3 is TGTGCCAGCTCCGGACGGGAGGGCACAGATACGCAGTATTTT. The rearrangement uses TRBV6-5 and TRBJ2-3; 7 positions match TRBD2. Germline V CDR1 and CDR2: MNHEY, SVGAGI. V was pared by 8 bases and J by 1 base, with 6 bases of the junction left unmatched. There are 14 residues in the CDR3.

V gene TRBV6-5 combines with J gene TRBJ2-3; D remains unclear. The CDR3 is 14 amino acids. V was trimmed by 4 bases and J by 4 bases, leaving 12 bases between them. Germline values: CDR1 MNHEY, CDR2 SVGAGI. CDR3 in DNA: TGTGCCAGCAGTTCGAGCCTCAGCGCAGATACGCAGTATTTT. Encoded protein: CASSSSLSADTQYF.

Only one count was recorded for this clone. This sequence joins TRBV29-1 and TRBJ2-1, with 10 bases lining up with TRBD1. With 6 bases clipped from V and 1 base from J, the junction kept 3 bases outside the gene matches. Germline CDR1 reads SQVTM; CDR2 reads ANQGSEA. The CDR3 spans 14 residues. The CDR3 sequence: CSVRDRGSYNEQFF. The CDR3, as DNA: TGCAGCGTCAGGGACAGGGGTTCCTACAATGAGCAGTTCTTC.

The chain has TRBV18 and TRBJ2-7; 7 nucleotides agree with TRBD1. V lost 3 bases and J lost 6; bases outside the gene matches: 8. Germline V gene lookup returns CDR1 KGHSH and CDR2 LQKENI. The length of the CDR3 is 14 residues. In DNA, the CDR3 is TGTGCCAGCTCACCCTGGGACAGACCCTCCGAGCAGTACTTC. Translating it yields CASSPWDRPSEQYF.

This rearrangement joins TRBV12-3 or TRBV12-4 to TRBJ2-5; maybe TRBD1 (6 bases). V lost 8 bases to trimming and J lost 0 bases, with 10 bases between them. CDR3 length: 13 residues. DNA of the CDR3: TGTGCCAGCGGTCAGGGGTACCAAGAGACCCAGTACTTC. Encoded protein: CASGQGYQETQYF.

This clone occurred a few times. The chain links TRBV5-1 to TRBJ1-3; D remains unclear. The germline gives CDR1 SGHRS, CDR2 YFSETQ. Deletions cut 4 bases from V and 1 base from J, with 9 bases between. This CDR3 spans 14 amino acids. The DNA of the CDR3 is TGCGCCAGCAGCGAGGTGGGTTCTGGAAACACCATATATTTT. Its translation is CASSEVGSGNTIYF. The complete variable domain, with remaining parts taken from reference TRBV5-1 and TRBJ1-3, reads KAGVTQTPRYLIKTRGQQVTLSCSPISGHRSVSWYQQTPGQGLQFLFEYFSETQRNKGNFPGRFSGRQFSNSRSEMNVSTLELGDSALYLCASSEVGSGNTIYFGEGSWLTVV.